The 8 T cell receptor beta chains presented below share a single source sample, sequenced in a study of blood T cell repertoires in COVID-19. Libraries were prepared by immunoSEQ multiplex PCR; TCRdb keeps only in-frame clonotypes and omits some of them. The repertoire holds about 300,000 clones, with about 87% as singletons. The specimen sequenced was peripheral blood. The source of these receptors is a woman in her 30s who had recovered from COVID-19.

The rearrangement uses TRBV6-6 and TRBJ1-1; TRBD1 matches 7 bases. The J segment lost 1 base and the V segment lost 5 bases, leaving 10 bases of the junction unmatched. This CDR3 region has 16 residues. The germline gives CDR1 MNHNY, CDR2 SVGAGI (reference sequence). The CDR3 DNA sequence: TGTGCCAGCAGTCGACACGGGACAGCAACGAACACTGAAGCTTTCTTT. Encoded protein: CASSRHGTATNTEAFF.

V usage is TRBV18 and J usage is TRBJ1-4; D is undetermined. Trimming took off 8 bases at V and 5 bases at J, with 12 bases between the two ends. CDR1 is KGHSH, CDR2 LQKENI, per germline. The CDR3 is 13 residues long. The CDR3 region is CASLRGFNEKLFF. In DNA, the CDR3 is TGTGCCAGCCTTCGGGGTTTCAATGAAAAACTGTTTTTT.

The rearrangement links TRBV5-1 to TRBJ2-5; TRBD1 might be the D (6 bases). Germline V gene data show CDR1 as SGHRS and CDR2 as YFSETQ. The CDR3 runs to 15 residues. V lost 0 bases, J lost 4 bases, and 13 bases lay in between. The CDR3 reads CASSLGRDILETQYF. For the CDR3, the DNA is TGCGCCAGCAGCTTGGGACGGGACATCTTAGAGACCCAGTACTTC.

The V and J genes are TRBV7-2 and TRBJ2-7, with D maybe TRBD1 (6 bases). CDR3 length: 14 residues. Germline CDR1 SGHTA, CDR2 FQGNSA. The V gene lost 5 bases and the J gene lost 3 bases, with 14 bases spanning the gap. CDR3 sequence (DNA): TGTGCCAGCAGCCCAACTCAAGGGGGCTACGAGCAGTACTTC. This gives the protein CASSPTQGGYEQYF.

About this clone itself: Additional DNA sequences in this sample encode the identical CDR3. The chain combines TRBV10-3 with TRBJ2-5; 7 bases agree with TRBD1. V gave up 4 bases and J gave up 2 bases; unmatched junction bases: 1. The CDR3 consists of 13 residues. From germline, CDR1 is ENHRY and CDR2 SYGVKD. The CDR3: CAISGGQQETQYF. CDR3 DNA sequence: TGTGCCATCAGTGGGGGACAGCAAGAGACCCAGTACTTC.

This clone was observed a few times. The gene calls are TRBV2 and TRBJ1-2; D is unresolved. Germline V gives CDR1 SNHLY, CDR2 FYNNEI. Trimming removed 3 bases from V and 1 base from J, with 6 bases in between. The length of the CDR3 is 13 residues. The CDR3 coding sequence is TGTGCCAGCAGTGATGGCAGTAACTATGGCTACACCTTC. Amino acids: CASSDGSNYGYTF.

This clone was recorded only once. This chain joins TRBV6-5 and TRBJ2-1; tentatively, D is TRBD2 (6 bases). The CDR3 is 15 amino acids. Germline CDR1 reads MNHEY; CDR2 reads SVGAGI. The V and J ends lost 2 bases and 1 base respectively, with 9 bases between them. The CDR3 nucleotides are TGTGCCAGCAGTTACCAGGAGGGTTCCTACAATGAGCAGTTCTTC. This codes for CASSYQEGSYNEQFF.

The gene calls are TRBV20-1 and TRBJ1-1; D unresolved. The germline V gene has CDR1 DFQATT and CDR2 SNEGSKA (reference sequence). The CDR3 is 12 residues long. Trimming took off 3 bases at V and 0 bases at J, with 5 bases between the two ends. For the CDR3, the DNA is TGCAGTGCTAGTTCAGTGAACACTGAAGCTTTCTTT. Protein product: CSASSVNTEAFF.